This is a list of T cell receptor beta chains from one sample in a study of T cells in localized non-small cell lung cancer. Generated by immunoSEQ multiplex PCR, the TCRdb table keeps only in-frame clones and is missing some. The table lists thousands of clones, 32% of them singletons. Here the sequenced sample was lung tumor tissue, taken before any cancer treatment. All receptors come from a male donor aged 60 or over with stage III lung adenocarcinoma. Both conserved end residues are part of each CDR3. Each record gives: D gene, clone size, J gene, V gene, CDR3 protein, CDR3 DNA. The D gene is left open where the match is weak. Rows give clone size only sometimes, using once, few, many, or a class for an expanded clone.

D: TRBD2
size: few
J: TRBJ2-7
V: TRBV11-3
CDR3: CASSPETSGRLYEQYF
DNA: TGTGCCAGCAGCCCAGAGACTAGCGGTAGACTCTACGAGCAGTACTTC

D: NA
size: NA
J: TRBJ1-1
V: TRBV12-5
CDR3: CASTWGDTAEAFF
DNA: TGTGCCAGCACCTGGGGGGATACGGCTGAAGCTTTCTTT

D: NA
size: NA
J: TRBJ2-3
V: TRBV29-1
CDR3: CSVDRRGGTDTQYF
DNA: TGCAGCGTGGATAGGAGGGGGGGCACAGATACGCAGTATTTT

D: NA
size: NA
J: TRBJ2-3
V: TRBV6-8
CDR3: CASIRRAGDTQYF
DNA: TGTGCCAGCATCCGCAGGGCGGGAGATACGCAGTATTTT

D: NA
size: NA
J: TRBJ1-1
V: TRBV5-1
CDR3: CASSITPGATEAFF
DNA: TGCGCCAGCAGCATCACCCCAGGGGCCACTGAAGCTTTCTTT

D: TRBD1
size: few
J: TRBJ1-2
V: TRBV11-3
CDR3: CASSISPGQSYGYTF
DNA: TGTGCCAGCAGTATTTCCCCGGGACAGAGCTATGGCTACACCTTC

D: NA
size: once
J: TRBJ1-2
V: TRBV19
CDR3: CASNPMTGRYGYTF
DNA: TGTGCCAGTAACCCAATGACAGGACGCTATGGCTACACCTTC

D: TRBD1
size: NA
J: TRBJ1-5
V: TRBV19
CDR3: CASSIVGQGRSNQPQHF
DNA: TGTGCCAGTAGTATCGTGGGACAGGGTCGGAGCAATCAGCCCCAGCATTTT

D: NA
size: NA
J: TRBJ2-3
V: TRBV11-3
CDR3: CASSLIPQRKGLSTDTQYF
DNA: TGTGCCAGCAGCCTGATCCCCCAGCGGAAAGGTCTTTCCACAGATACGCAGTATTTT

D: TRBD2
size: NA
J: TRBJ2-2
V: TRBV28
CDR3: CASSPSGRLTGELFF
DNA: TGTGCCAGCAGCCCTAGCGGGAGGCTCACCGGGGAGCTGTTTTTT

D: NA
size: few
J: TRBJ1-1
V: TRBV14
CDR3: CASSPRAVRNTEAFF
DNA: TGTGCCAGCAGCCCCCGGGCTGTTAGGAACACTGAAGCTTTCTTT

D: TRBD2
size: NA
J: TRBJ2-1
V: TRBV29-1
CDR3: CSVGGRLLDEQFF
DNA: TGCAGCGTCGGGGGGAGACTCCTGGATGAGCAGTTCTTC

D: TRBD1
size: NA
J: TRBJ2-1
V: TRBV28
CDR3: CASSSPDGTGGYNEQFF
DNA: TGTGCCAGCAGTTCTCCCGACGGGACAGGGGGTTACAATGAGCAGTTCTTC

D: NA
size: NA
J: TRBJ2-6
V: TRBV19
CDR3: CASSTVAAGANVLTF
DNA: TGTGCCAGTAGTACGGTAGCTGCTGGGGCCAACGTCCTGACTTTC

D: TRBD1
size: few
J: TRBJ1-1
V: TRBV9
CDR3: CASSARQGAMNTEAFF
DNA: TGTGCCAGCAGCGCAAGACAGGGGGCGATGAACACTGAAGCTTTCTTT

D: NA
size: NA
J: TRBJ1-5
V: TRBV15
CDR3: CATSRGLSNQPQHF
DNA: TGTGCCACCAGCAGGGGGCTGAGCAATCAGCCCCAGCATTTT

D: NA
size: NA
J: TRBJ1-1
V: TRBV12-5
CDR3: CASTLDSLNTEAFF
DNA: TGTGCCAGCACCTTGGACTCTCTGAACACTGAAGCTTTCTTT

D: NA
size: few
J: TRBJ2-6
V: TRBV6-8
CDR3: CASSVPFGEGGANVLTF
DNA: TGTGCCAGCAGTGTACCCTTCGGAGAAGGTGGGGCCAACGTCCTGACTTTC